This TCR beta chain was recovered during a study of PD-L1 blockade in urothelial cancer. Study in general: Counts from blood samples showed a median of around 150,000 T cells.

Sample time point: peripheral blood 6 weeks after treatment start. A spike-in of synthetic TCR analog templates was added to each PCR. Generated by immunoSEQ multiplex PCR, the TCRdb table keeps only in-frame clones and is missing some. Counted here are around 110,000 clones, approximately 90% occurring once; the ten biggest clones make up more than 1.5%. The receptor's source is a man in his fifties or sixties with urothelial cancer. Specimen: PBMCs, collected around atezolizumab (anti-PD-L1) treatment.

The CDR3 protein is CSGAWTSGSKGEQFF. DNA for the CDR3: TGCAGCGGGGCCTGGACTAGCGGGAGCAAGGGTGAGCAGTTCTTC. The rearrangement uses TRBV29-1 and TRBJ2-1; 13 nucleotides line up with TRBD2. After removal of 7 bases from V and 9 bases from J, the junction contained 12 bases not matched to a gene. The length of the CDR3 is 15 residues. CDR1 is SQVTM and CDR2 is ANQGSEA in the germline V gene.